A selection of T cell receptor beta chains follows, all from one sample in a study of T cells in Graves' hyperthyroidism and ophthalmopathy. TCRdb reanalysed the multiplex PCR reads using MiXCR and keeps one entry per CDR3 protein. The sample lists about 530,000 distinct CDR3 sequences, approximately 17% occurring once. Sequenced sample: blood. The receptor set was obtained from a woman between 18 and 29 years old with Graves' ophthalmopathy. CDR3s include the opening cysteine and the closing phenylalanine or tryptophan. Each record gives: clone size, J gene, D gene, V gene, CDR3 length, CDR3 DNA, CDR3 protein. D genes are given only for firm matches. A clone size is listed for some rows: how often the clone was seen (once, few, many), or a class if it is expanded.

-	TRBJ1-2	TRBD1	TRBV3-1	14	TGTGCCAGCAGTCGGCGGGACAGGACGAACGGCTACACCTTC	CASSRRDRTNGYTF
many	TRBJ1-1	-	TRBV20-1	15	TGCAGTGCTAGTAGGGGTGGGTCAGGGAACACTGAAGCTTTCTTT	CSASRGGSGNTEAFF
-	TRBJ2-1	-	TRBV10-3	12	TGTGCCATCAGTGAGGGGGGCAATGAGCAGTTCTTC	CAISEGGNEQFF
many	TRBJ2-1	TRBD2	TRBV11-2	15	TGTGCCAGCAGCTTAGAACCCGGACTAGTGGGTGAGCAGTTCTTC	CASSLEPGLVGEQFF
-	TRBJ2-1	TRBD1	TRBV5-6	16	TGTGCCAGCAGCTCGAAAGGGACAGTTCCCTACAATGAGCAGTTCTTC	CASSSKGTVPYNEQFF
many	TRBJ1-2	-	TRBV6-2/TRBV6-3	16	TGTGCCAGCAGTTACGAAGTGCAGGGAACGTCCTATGGCTACACCTTC	CASSYEVQGTSYGYTF
-	TRBJ2-2	TRBD2	TRBV2	18	TGTGCCAGCAGTGCGGGACTAGCGGGGGGTCCCAACCCCGGGGAGCTGTTTTTT	CASSAGLAGGPNPGELFF
many	TRBJ1-5	-	TRBV30	15	TGTGCCTGGAGTGCCGGGACATCGGATAATCAGCCCCAGCATTTT	CAWSAGTSDNQPQHF
many	TRBJ1-3	-	TRBV28	15	TGTGCCAGCAGTTTCGGCAGTTCCGCGGGAAACACCATATATTTT	CASSFGSSAGNTIYF
many	TRBJ1-5	TRBD1	TRBV29-1	14	TGCAGCGTCGCCACAGGGGGCAGCAATCAGCCCCAGCATTTT	CSVATGGSNQPQHF
-	TRBJ1-2	-	TRBV5-8	14	TGTGCCAGCAGCTTGATAACAGAAAGATATGGCTACACCTTC	CASSLITERYGYTF
-	TRBJ2-1	-	TRBV7-2	14	TGTGCCAGCAGCTCCGGGGGGCGGGAAGATGAGCAGTTCTTC	CASSSGGREDEQFF
-	TRBJ2-3	TRBD2	TRBV6-2/TRBV6-3	13	TGTGCCAGCAGACGACTAGCGGTAGGGGCGCAGTATTTT	CASRRLAVGAQYF
-	TRBJ2-7	-	TRBV15	16	TGTGCCACCAGCAGGGGGTGGATGGGGGGATTCTACGAGCAGTACTTC	CATSRGWMGGFYEQYF
many	TRBJ1-5	-	TRBV30	16	TGTGCCTGGAGTGTACGATGGCAGGGAATTAGTCAGCCCCAGCATTTT	CAWSVRWQGISQPQHF